The TCR beta chain under discussion was sequenced for a study of OX40 agonist ivuxolimab in advanced cancers. Turning to the study itself: Ivuxolimab is an agonistic anti-OX40 (CD134) antibody, and patients were treated with it. Patients with prior anti-PD-1, anti-PD-L1 or anti-CTLA-4 therapy were eligible; roughly 41% had some.

Some clones are missing from TCRdb's copy, which holds only in-frame ones; the method was immunoSEQ multiplex PCR. The sample includes around 40,000 clones, approximately 80% seen only once; the top ten take around 16%. Study observations and caveats: Partial responders dosed at 0.1-3.0 mg/kg displayed clonal expansion ranking among the lowest. Also showing low normalized T-cell clonal expansion were some of the nonresponders.

Points on this clone: No antigen is known for it.

The V end lost 2 bases, the J end lost 0 bases, and 7 bases lay between the germline ends. Looked up from germline, CDR1 is LNHNV and CDR2 is YYDKDF (reference sequence). This CDR3 has 15 residues. This specimen was CD4+ or CD8+ T cells sorted from blood, taken in a trial of the OX40 agonist ivuxolimab. The chain has TRBV15 and TRBJ1-4; no clear D gene. This receptor was obtained from an adult with an advanced solid tumor such as melanoma, head and neck, liver or kidney cancer. CDR3 sequence reads: CATSRHYATNEKLFF. CDR3 nucleotide sequence: TGTGCCACCAGCAGACACTATGCAACTAATGAAAAACTGTTTTTT.